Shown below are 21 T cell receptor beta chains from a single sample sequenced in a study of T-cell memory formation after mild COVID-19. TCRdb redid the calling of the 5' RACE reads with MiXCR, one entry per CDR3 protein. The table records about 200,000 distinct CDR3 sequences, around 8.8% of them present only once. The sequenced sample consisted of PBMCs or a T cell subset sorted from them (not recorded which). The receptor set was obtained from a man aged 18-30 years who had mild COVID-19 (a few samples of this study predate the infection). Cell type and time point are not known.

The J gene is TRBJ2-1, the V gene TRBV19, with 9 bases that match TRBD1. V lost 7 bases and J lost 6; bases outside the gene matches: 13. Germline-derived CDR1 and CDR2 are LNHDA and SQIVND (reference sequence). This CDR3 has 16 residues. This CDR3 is CASKAHSGQGRNEQFF. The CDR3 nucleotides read TGTGCCAGTAAGGCCCATTCGGGACAGGGACGCAATGAGCAGTTCTTC.

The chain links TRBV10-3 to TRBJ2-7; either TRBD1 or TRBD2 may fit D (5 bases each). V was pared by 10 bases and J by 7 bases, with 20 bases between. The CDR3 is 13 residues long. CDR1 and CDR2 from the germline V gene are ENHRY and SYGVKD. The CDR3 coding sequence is TGTGCCAGCCGAGGGGCGGCCGAGCGGGAGCAGTACGTC. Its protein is CASRGAAEREQYV.

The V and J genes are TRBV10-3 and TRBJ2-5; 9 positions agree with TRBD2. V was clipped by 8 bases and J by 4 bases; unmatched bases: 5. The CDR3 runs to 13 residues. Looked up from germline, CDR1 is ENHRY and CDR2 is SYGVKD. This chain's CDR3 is CAIERGVGETQYF. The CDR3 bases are TGTGCCATCGAGCGGGGGGTGGGAGAGACCCAGTACTTC.

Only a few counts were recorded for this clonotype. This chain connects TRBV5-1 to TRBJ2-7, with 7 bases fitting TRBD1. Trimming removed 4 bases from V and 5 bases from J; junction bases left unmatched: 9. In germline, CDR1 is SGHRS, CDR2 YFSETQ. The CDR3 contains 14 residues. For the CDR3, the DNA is TGCGCCAGCAGCCCACGGGACAGCTTGGACGAGCAGTACTTC. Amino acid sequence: CASSPRDSLDEQYF. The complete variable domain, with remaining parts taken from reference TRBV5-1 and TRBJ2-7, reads KAGVTQTPRYLIKTRGQQVTLSCSPISGHRSVSWYQQTPGQGLQFLFEYFSETQRNKGNFPGRFSGRQFSNSRSEMNVSTLELGDSALYLCASSPRDSLDEQYFGPGTRLTVT.

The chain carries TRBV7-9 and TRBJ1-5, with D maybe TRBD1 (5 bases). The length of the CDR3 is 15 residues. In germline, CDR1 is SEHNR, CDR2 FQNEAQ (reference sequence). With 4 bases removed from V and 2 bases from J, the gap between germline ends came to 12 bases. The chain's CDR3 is CASSSTEGGNQPQHF. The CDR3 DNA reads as TGTGCCAGCAGCTCGACAGAGGGCGGCAATCAGCCCCAGCATTTT.

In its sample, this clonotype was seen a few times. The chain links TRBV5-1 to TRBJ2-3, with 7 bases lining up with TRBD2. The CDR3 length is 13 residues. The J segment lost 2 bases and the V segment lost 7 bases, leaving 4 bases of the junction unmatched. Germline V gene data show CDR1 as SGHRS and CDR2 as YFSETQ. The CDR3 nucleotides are TGCGCCAGCTTGGGACTATTCACAGATACGCAGTATTTT. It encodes CASLGLFTDTQYF.

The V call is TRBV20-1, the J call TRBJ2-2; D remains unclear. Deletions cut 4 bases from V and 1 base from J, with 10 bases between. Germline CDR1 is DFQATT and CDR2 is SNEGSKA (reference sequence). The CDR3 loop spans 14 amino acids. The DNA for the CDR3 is TGCAGTGCTACCCGGACCGGGAACACCGGGGAGCTGTTTTTT. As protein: CSATRTGNTGELFF.

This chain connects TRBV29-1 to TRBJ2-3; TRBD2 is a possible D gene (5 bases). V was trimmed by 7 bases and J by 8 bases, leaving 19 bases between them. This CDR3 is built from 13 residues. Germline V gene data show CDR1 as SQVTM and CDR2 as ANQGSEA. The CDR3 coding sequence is TGCAGCGCCGAACGCGAACTAGTGGGTACGCAGTATTTT. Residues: CSAERELVGTQYF.

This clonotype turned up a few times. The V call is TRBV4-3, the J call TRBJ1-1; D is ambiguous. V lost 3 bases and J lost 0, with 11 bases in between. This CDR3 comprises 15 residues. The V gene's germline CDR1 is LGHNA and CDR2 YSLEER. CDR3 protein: CASSQHNGVNTEAFF. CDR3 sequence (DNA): TGCGCCAGCAGCCAGCACAATGGGGTGAACACTGAAGCTTTCTTT.

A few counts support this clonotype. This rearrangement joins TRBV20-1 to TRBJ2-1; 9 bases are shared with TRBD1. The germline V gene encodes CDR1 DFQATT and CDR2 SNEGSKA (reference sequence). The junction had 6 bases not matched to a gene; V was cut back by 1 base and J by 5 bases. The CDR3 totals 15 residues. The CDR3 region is CSARGTGGSNNEQFF. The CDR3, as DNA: TGCAGTGCTAGAGGTACAGGGGGCAGCAACAATGAGCAGTTCTTC.

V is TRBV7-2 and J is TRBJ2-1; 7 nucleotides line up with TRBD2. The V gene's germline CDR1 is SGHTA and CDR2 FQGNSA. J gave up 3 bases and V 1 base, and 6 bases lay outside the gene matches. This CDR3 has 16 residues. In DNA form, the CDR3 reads TGTGCCAGCAGCTTAGTTTCAGCGGGGAGCTACAATGAGCAGTTCTTC. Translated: CASSLVSAGSYNEQFF.

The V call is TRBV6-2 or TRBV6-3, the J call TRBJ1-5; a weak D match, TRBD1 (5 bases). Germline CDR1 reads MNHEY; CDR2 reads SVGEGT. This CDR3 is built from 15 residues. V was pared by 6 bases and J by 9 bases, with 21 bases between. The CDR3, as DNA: TGTGCCAGCAGCTCGGCCGGGGCGGGAGGTGGGCCCCAGCATTTT. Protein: CASSSAGAGGGPQHF.

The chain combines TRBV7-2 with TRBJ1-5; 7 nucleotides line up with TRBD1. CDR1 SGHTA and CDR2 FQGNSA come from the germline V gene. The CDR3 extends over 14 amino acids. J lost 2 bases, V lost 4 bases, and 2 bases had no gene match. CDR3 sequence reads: CASSYGTGNQPQHF. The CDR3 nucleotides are TGTGCCAGCAGCTACGGGACAGGCAATCAGCCCCAGCATTTT.

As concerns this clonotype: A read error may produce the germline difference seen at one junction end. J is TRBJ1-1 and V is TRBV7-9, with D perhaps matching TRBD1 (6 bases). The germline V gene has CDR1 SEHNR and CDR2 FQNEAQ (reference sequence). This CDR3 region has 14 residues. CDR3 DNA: TGTGCCAGCAGATTAGGGGGGGCTAGGACTGAAGCTTTCTTT. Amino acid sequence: CASRLGGARTEAFF.

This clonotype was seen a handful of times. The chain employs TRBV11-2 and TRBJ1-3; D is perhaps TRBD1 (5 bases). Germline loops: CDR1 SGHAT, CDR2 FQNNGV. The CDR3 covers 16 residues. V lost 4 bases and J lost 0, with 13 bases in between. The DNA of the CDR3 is TGTGCCAGCAGCTGGGGGTGGGGGACCTCTGGAAACACCATATATTTT. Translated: CASSWGWGTSGNTIYF.

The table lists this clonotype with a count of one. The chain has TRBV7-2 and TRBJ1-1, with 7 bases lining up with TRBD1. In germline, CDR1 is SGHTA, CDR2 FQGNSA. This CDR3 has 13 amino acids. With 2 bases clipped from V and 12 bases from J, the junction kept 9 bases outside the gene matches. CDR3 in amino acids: CASSLTPGQRPFF. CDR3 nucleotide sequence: TGTGCCAGCAGCTTAACCCCGGGACAGCGCCCTTTCTTT.

The CDR3 region is CASSRRGGPDTQYF. The CDR3 DNA reads TGTGCCAGCAGCCGGCGGGGGGGGCCCGATACGCAGTATTTT. The rearrangement links TRBV7-9 to TRBJ2-3; 9 bases match TRBD2. Per germline, CDR1 SEHNR and CDR2 FQNEAQ (reference sequence). The V gene end was trimmed by 5 bases and the J gene end by 6 bases; junction bases not matched to a gene: 6. This CDR3 comprises 14 residues.

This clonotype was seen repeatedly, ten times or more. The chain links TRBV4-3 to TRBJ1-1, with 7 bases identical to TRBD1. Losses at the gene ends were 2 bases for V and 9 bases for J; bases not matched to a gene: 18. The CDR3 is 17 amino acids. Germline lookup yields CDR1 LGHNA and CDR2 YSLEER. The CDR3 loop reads CASSQRGTVRQGEKAFF. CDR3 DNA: TGCGCCAGCAGCCAAAGAGGGACGGTGCGGCAGGGGGAAAAAGCTTTCTTT.

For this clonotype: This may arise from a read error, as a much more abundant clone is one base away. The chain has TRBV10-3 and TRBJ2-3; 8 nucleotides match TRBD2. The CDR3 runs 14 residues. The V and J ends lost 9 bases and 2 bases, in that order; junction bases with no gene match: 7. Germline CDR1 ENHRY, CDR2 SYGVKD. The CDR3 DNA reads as TGTGCCATAAAGAGCGGGGGAATCACAGATACGCAGTATTTT. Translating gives CAIKSGGITDTQYF.

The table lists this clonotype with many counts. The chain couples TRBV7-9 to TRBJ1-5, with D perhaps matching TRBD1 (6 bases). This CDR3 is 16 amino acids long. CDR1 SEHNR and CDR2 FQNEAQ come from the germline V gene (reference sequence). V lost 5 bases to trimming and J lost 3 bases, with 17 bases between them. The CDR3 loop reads CASSPGRGVNNQPQHF. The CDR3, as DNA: TGTGCCAGCAGCCCCGGGAGGGGGGTCAACAATCAGCCCCAGCATTTT.

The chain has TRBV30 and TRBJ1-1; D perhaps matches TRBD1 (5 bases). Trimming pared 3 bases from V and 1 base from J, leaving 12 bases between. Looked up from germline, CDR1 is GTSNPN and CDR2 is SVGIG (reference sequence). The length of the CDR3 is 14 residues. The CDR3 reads CAWSEGPTNTEAFF. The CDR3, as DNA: TGTGCCTGGAGCGAGGGGCCGACGAACACTGAAGCTTTCTTT. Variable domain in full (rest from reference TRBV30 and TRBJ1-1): SQTIHQWPATLVQPVGSPLSLECTVEGTSNPNLYWYRQAAGRGLQLLFYSVGIGQISSEVPQNLSASRPQDRQFILSSKKLLLSDSGFYLCAWSEGPTNTEAFFGQGTRLTVV.